In its sample, the clone carrying this TCR beta chain was seen a few times. Its specificity is not known. The data originate from a study of T cells in Graves' hyperthyroidism and ophthalmopathy. Study-wide findings and caveats: Blood samples included most of the expanded thyroid clonotypes exceeding 0.001. Ophthalmopathy could be told apart from stable hyperthyroidism with a 13 V-J model.

Regions amplified from RNA transcripts were the TCR beta CDR3 regions. When the TCR CDR3 underwent first-round RT-PCR, the HTBI primer set was used. TCRdb itself ran the multiplex PCR reads through MiXCR, one entry per CDR3 protein. Among roughly 180,000 distinct CDR3 sequences listed, 9.4% were seen once. Diagnoses rested on clinical symptoms, serum thyroxine and TRAb, thyroid ultrasound and orbital computed tomography. The V gene's germline CDR1 is DFQATT and CDR2 SNEGSKA (reference sequence). The CDR3 extends over 14 amino acids. Trimming at V came to 6 bases and at J to 9 bases, leaving 8 bases not matched to a gene.

The J gene is TRBJ2-1, the V gene TRBV20-1, with 13 bases lining up with TRBD2. The receptor's source is a woman younger than 35 with Graves' hyperthyroidism that later progressed to Graves' ophthalmopathy. Material for sequencing was blood. The CDR3 bases are TGCAGTGCAAGGACTAGCGGGAGTTTTGGTGAGCAGTTCTTC. Translation gives CSARTSGSFGEQFF.